This TCR beta chain was identified during a study of prognosis after radiotherapy for stage I lung cancer. Germline CDR1 and CDR2: SGHDT and YYEEEE. This CDR3 comprises 14 residues. Trimming removed 6 bases from V and 6 bases from J, with 16 bases in between. This clonotype was seen many times. Its antigen is unknown. Study conclusions and caveats: The study found lower Shannon entropy after stereotactic body radiation therapy in patients who developed distant metastases.

Template was genomic DNA; TCR beta CDR3 amplified in two multiplex PCR rounds. First-round PCR employed TRBV- and TRBJ-specific primers for each gene. MiXCR, applied by TCRdb to the multiplex PCR reads, yields one record per CDR3 protein. The table includes 13,000 or so distinct CDR3 sequences, around 45% detected once. The source is a donor at least 50 years old with non-small cell lung cancer. This specimen consisted of PBMCs, obtained before or after stereotactic body radiation therapy (not recorded which). The rearrangement joins TRBV5-6 to TRBJ2-1; tentatively, D is TRBD1 or TRBD2 (5 bases each). The DNA of the CDR3 is TGTGCCAGCACTACCGGGGCTGGCTTCAATGAGCAGTTCTTC. It is translated as CASTTGAGFNEQFF.